This T cell receptor (beta chain) was documented in a study of spatial heterogeneity in lung cancer. Study outcomes and limitations: Mutation tallies in tumors tracked expanded intratumoral alpha and beta TCR counts. The study estimated around 6.3% alpha and 12% to 15% beta chain coverage of tumor T cells.

V dropped 1 base and J dropped 5 bases, with 14 bases sitting between them. The CDR3 is 16 amino acids. Germline CDR1 and CDR2: MNHNS and SASEGT. Specified time point: sample taken at primary tumor resection. One entry per CDR3 protein results from TCRdb running MiXCR on the 5' RACE reads. The sample includes 7,000 or so distinct CDR3 sequences, 2.5% to 4% of them seen just once. A note on this clonotype: Its specificity is not known. It may be a read error: a sequence one base away is much more abundant.

The rearrangement uses TRBV6-1 and TRBJ2-2; D uncertain. Source: lung tumor tissue, taken at surgery. The receptor comes from a male donor with early-stage non-small cell lung cancer. The CDR3 here is CASSEGRSSGTGELFF. The DNA of the CDR3 is TGTGCCAGCAGTGAAGGCCGGTCCTCCGGGACCGGGGAGCTGTTTTTT.